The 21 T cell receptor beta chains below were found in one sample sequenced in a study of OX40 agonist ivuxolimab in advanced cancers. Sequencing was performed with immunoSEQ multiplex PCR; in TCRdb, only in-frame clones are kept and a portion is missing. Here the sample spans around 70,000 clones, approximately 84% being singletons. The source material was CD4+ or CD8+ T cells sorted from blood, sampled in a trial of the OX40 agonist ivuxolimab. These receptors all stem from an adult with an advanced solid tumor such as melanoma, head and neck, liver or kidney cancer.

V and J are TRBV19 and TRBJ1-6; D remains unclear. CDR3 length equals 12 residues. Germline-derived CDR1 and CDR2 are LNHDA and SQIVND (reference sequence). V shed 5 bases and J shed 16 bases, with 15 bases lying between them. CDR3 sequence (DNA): TGTGCCAGTAGTTCAACGACAATCCCGCTCCACTTT. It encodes CASSSTTIPLHF.

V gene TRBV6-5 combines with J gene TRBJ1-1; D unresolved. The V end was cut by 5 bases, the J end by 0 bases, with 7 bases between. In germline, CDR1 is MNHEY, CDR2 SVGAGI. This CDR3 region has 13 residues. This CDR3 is CASSQVMNTEAFF. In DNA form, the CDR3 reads TGTGCCAGCAGTCAGGTCATGAACACTGAAGCTTTCTTT.

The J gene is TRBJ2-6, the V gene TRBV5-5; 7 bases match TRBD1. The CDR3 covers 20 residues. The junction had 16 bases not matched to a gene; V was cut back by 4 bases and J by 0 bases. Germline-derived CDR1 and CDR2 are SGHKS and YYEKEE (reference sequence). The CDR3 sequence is CASSHHRGSAGGSGANVLTF. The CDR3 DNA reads TGTGCCAGCAGCCACCACCGGGGTTCTGCAGGGGGCTCTGGGGCCAACGTCCTGACTTTC.

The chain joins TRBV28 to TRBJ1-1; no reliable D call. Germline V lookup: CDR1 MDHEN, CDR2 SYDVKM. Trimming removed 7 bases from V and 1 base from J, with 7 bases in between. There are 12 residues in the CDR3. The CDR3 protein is CASTFPNTEAFF. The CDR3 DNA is TGTGCCAGCACCTTCCCGAACACTGAAGCTTTCTTT.

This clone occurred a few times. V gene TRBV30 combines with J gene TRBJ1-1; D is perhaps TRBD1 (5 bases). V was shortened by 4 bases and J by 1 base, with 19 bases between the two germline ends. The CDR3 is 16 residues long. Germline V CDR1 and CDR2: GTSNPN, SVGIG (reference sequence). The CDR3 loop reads CAWKEFEGRWNTEAFF. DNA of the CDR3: TGTGCCTGGAAAGAATTCGAGGGGCGATGGAACACTGAAGCTTTCTTT.

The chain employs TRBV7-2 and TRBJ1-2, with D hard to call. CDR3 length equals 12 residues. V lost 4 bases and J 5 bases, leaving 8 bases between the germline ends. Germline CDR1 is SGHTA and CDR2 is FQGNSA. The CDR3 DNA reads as TGTGCCAGCAGCTCCCGGTCGTATGGCTACACCTTC. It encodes CASSSRSYGYTF.

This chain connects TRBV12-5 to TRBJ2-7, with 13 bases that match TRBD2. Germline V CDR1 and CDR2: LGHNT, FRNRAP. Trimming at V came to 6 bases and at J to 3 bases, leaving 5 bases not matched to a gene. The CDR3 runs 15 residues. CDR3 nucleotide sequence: TGTGCTAGTGGGCCTGGACTAGCGGGAGTCTACGAGCAGTACTTC. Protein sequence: CASGPGLAGVYEQYF. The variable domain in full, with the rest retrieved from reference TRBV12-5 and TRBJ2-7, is DARVTQTPRHKVTEMGQEVTMRCQPILGHNTVFWYRQTMMQGLELLAYFRNRAPLDDSGMPKDRFSAEMPDATLATLKIQPSEPRDSAVYFCASGPGLAGVYEQYFGPGTRLTVT.

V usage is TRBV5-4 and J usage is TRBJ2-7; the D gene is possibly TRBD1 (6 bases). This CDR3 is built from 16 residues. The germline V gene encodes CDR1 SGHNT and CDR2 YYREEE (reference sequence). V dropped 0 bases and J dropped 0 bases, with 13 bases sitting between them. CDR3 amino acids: CASSLGRQGFSYEQYF. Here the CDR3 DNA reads TGTGCCAGCAGCTTGGGTCGGCAGGGGTTCTCCTACGAGCAGTACTTC.

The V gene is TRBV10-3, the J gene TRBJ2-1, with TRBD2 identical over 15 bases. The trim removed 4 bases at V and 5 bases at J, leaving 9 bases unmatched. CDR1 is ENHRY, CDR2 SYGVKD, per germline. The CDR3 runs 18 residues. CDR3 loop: CAISAGTSGGSYNNEQFF. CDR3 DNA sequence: TGTGCCATCAGTGCCGGGACTAGCGGGGGGTCATATAACAATGAGCAGTTCTTC.

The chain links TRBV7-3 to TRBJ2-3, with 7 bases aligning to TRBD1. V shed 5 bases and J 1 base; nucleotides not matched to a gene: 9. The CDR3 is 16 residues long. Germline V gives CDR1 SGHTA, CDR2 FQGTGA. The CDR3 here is CASSPHRGVGTDTQYF. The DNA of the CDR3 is TGTGCCAGCAGCCCCCACAGGGGAGTTGGCACAGATACGCAGTATTTT.

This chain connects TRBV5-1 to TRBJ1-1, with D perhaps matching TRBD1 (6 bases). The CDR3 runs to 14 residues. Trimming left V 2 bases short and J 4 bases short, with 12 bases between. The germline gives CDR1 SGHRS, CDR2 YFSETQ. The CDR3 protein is CASSFTGGSTEAFF. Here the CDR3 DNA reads TGCGCCAGCAGCTTCACGGGGGGCAGCACTGAAGCTTTCTTT.

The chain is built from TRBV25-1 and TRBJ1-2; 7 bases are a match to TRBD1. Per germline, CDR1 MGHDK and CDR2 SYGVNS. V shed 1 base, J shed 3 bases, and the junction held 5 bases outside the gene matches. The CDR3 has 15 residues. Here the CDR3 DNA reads TGTGCCAGCAGTGAATGGCGACAGGGACACTATGGCTACACCTTC. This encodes CASSEWRQGHYGYTF.

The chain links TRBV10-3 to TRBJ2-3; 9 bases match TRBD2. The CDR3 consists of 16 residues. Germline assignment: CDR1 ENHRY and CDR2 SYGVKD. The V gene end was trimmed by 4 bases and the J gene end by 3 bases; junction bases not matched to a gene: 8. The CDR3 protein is CAISAHSGGTTDTQYF. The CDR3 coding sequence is TGTGCCATCAGTGCCCATAGCGGGGGTACGACAGATACGCAGTATTTT.

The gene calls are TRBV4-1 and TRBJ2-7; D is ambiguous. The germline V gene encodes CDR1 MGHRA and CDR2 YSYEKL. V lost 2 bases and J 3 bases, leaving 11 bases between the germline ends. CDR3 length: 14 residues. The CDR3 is CASSQFVGNYEQYF. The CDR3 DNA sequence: TGCGCCAGCAGCCAATTTGTTGGCAACTACGAGCAGTACTTC.

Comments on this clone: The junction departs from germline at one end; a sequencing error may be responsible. The CDR3 coding sequence is TGTGCTAGCAGCTTAGACGGGACCTCCCGGGCTTTCTTT. Amino acid sequence: CASSLDGTSRAFF. The chain has TRBV7-7 and TRBJ1-1; TRBD1 is a possible D gene (5 bases). Germline CDR1 and CDR2: SSHAT and FNYEAQ (reference sequence). CDR3 length: 13 amino acids.

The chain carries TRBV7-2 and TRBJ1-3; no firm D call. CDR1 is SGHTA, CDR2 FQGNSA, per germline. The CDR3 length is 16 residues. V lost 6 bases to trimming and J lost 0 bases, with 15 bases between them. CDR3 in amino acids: CASSPLIRGSGNTIYF. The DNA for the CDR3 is TGTGCCAGCAGTCCCCTTATTCGCGGCTCTGGAAACACCATATATTTT.

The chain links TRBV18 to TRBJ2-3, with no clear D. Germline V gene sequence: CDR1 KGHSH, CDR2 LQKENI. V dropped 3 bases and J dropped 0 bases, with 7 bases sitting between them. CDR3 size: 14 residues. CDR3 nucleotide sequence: TGTGCCAGCTCACCTTTCGACAGCACAGATACGCAGTATTTT. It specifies CASSPFDSTDTQYF.

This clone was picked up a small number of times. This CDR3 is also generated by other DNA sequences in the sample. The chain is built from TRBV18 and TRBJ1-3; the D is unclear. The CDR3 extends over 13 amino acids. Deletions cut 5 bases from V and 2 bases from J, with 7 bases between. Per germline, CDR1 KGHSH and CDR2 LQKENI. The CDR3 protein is CASSAGTGNTIYF. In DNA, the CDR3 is TGTGCCAGCTCAGCCGGAACTGGAAACACCATATATTTT.

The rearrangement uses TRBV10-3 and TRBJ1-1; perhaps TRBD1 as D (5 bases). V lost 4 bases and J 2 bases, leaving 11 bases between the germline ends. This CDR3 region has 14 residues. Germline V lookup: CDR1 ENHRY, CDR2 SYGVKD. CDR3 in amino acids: CAISASGTNTEAFF. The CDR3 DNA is TGTGCCATCAGTGCTTCGGGGACCAACACTGAAGCTTTCTTT.

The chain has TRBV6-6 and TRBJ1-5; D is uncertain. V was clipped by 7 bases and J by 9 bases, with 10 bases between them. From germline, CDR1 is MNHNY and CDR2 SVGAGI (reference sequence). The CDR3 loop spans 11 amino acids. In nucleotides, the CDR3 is TGTGCCAGCACAAACGGTGGGCCCCAGCATTTT. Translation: CASTNGGPQHF.

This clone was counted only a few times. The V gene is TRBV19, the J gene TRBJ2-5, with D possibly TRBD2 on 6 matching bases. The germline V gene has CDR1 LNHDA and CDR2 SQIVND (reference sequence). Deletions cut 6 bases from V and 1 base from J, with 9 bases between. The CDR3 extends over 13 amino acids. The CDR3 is CASSPGLQETQYF. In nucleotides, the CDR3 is TGTGCCAGTAGCCCGGGACTCCAAGAGACCCAGTACTTC. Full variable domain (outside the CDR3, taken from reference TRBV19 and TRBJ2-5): DGGITQSPKYLFRKEGQNVTLSCEQNLNHDAMYWYRQDPGQGLRLIYYSQIVNDFQKGDIAEGYSVSREKKESFPLTVTSAQKNPTAFYLCASSPGLQETQYFGPGTRLLVL.